What follows are 23 T cell receptor beta chains derived from one specimen sequenced in a study of blood T cell repertoires in COVID-19. TCRdb keeps only in-frame clones here, not all; method: immunoSEQ multiplex PCR. The sample lists 100,000 to 130,000 clones; over 75% were seen once. The material sequenced was peripheral blood. The receptor set was obtained from a woman in her seventies with acute or convalescent COVID-19.

This clone was counted a few times. V usage is TRBV3-1 (or the pseudogene TRBV3-2) and J usage is TRBJ1-2; 9 positions agree with TRBD1. V trimming: 4 bases; J trimming: 6 bases; junction bases outside the gene matches: 9. The CDR3 loop spans 15 amino acids. The germline V gene has CDR1 LGHDT and CDR2 YNNKEL (reference sequence). The CDR3 DNA sequence: TGTGCCAGCAGCCCCTCTTGGACAGGGGAGAATGGCTACACCTTC. It specifies CASSPSWTGENGYTF.

The CDR3 region is CASSYEQYV. For the CDR3, the DNA is TGTGCCAGCTCGTACGAGCAGTACGTC. The J gene is TRBJ2-7, the V gene TRBV2; D is unresolved. V lost 8 bases and J lost 4, with 3 bases in between. The germline gives CDR1 SNHLY, CDR2 FYNNEI. This CDR3 comprises 9 residues.

V gene TRBV10-2 combines with J gene TRBJ2-1, with TRBD2 as a possible D gene (5 bases). Germline V gene sequence: CDR1 WSHSY, CDR2 SAAADI. Trimming removed 2 bases from V and 0 bases from J, with 8 bases in between. CDR3 length: 15 amino acids. Here the CDR3 reads CASSEQGSSYNEQFF. CDR3 coding DNA: TGCGCCAGCAGTGAGCAAGGGAGCTCCTACAATGAGCAGTTCTTC.

The chain uses TRBV5-4 and TRBJ2-6; the D gene is possibly TRBD1 (6 bases). Germline CDR1 and CDR2: SGHNT and YYREEE (reference sequence). Trimming removed 0 bases at V and 3 bases at J, with 19 bases between. The CDR3 consists of 19 residues. The CDR3 reads CASSLGGGRELVGANVLTF. DNA for the CDR3: TGTGCCAGCAGCTTGGGTGGGGGCAGGGAGTTAGTTGGGGCCAACGTCCTGACTTTC.

This rearrangement joins TRBV7-2 to TRBJ2-1, with 15 bases lining up with TRBD2. CDR3 size: 18 residues. Germline V lookup: CDR1 SGHTA, CDR2 FQGNSA. After removal of 4 bases from V and 7 bases from J, the junction contained 11 bases not matched to a gene. CDR3 loop: CASSSTGLAGGPHNEQFF. In DNA, the CDR3 is TGTGCCAGCAGCTCTACGGGACTAGCGGGGGGCCCTCATAATGAGCAGTTCTTC.

This clone was seen a few times. The sample holds other DNA sequences that translate to the same CDR3. This chain uses TRBV4-3 with TRBJ1-2, with D possibly being TRBD1 (6 bases). The CDR3 consists of 14 residues. Trimming left V 3 bases short and J 4 bases short, with 12 bases between. Per the germline V gene, CDR1 is LGHNA and CDR2 is YSLEER. Here the CDR3 reads CASSQGQGTYGYTF. The CDR3 bases are TGCGCCAGCAGCCAGGGTCAGGGGACCTATGGCTACACCTTC.

This clone has just one count. This chain connects TRBV12-3 or TRBV12-4 to TRBJ2-7; D perhaps matches TRBD2 (5 bases). Trimming pared 3 bases from V and 1 base from J, leaving 7 bases between. The CDR3 length is 13 residues. In nucleotides, the CDR3 is TGTGCCAGCAGTTTTTGGGAGTCCTACGAGCAGTACGTC. Translation gives CASSFWESYEQYV.

This chain connects TRBV6-5 to TRBJ2-1; TRBD2 is a possible D gene (7 bases). Looked up from germline, CDR1 is MNHEY and CDR2 is SVGAGI. The CDR3 loop spans 16 amino acids. The V gene lost 3 bases and the J gene lost 0 bases, with 12 bases spanning the gap. DNA for the CDR3: TGTGCCAGCAGTTATCGGGGGGCCCTCTCCTACAATGAGCAGTTCTTC. Amino acids: CASSYRGALSYNEQFF.

This clone was detected once. The chain employs TRBV2 and TRBJ2-1, with D possibly matching TRBD1 (6 bases). There are 13 residues in the CDR3. From germline, CDR1 is SNHLY and CDR2 FYNNEI. V dropped 8 bases and J dropped 5 bases, with 13 bases sitting between them. The CDR3 coding sequence is TGTGCCAGCGCCAGAACAGGGAACAATGAGCAGTTCTTC. Translated: CASARTGNNEQFF.

V usage is TRBV7-2 and J usage is TRBJ1-2, with 8 positions matching TRBD1. Germline V gene data show CDR1 as SGHTA and CDR2 as FQGNSA. V shed 5 bases and J 0 bases; nucleotides not matched to a gene: 5. CDR3 length: 15 amino acids. In nucleotides, the CDR3 is TGTGCCAGCAGCGCCGGGACAGGAGCTAACTATGGCTACACCTTC. Translated: CASSAGTGANYGYTF.

This chain connects TRBV11-3 to TRBJ2-1, with TRBD2 identical over 9 bases. The V gene's germline CDR1 is SGHNT and CDR2 YENEEA. The CDR3 has 17 amino acids. The junction had 11 bases not matched to a gene; V was cut back by 5 bases and J by 3 bases. The CDR3 loop is CASSISGAGGIYNEQFF. The CDR3 DNA is TGTGCCAGCAGCATTAGTGGGGCGGGAGGGATCTACAATGAGCAGTTCTTC.

Notes on this clone: At the DNA level, this CDR3 is encoded by other sequences in the same sample as well. V is TRBV5-1 and J is TRBJ1-1; D is ambiguous. This CDR3 is built from 13 residues. Germline assignment: CDR1 SGHRS and CDR2 YFSETQ. Trimming removed 3 bases at V and 4 bases at J, with 10 bases between. The CDR3 DNA sequence: TGCGCCAGCAGCTCGCGGGTGGGCACTGAAGCTTTCTTT. It codes for CASSSRVGTEAFF.

The chain carries TRBV3-1 (or the pseudogene TRBV3-2) and TRBJ2-4, with 7 bases aligning to TRBD2. The CDR3 has 17 residues. Trimming took 4 bases from V and 0 from J; bases not matched to a gene: 9. Germline V gives CDR1 LGHDT, CDR2 YNNKEL (reference sequence). CDR3 sequence (DNA): TGTGCCAGCAGCCCCAGGTGGCTAGCGGAAGCCAAAAACATTCAGTACTTC. Translation: CASSPRWLAEAKNIQYF.

V usage is TRBV7-2 and J usage is TRBJ2-5; TRBD1 matches at 7 bases. From germline, CDR1 is SGHTA and CDR2 FQGNSA. With V trimmed by 5 bases and J by 7 bases, 10 bases remained unmatched. The CDR3 contains 14 residues. CDR3 coding DNA: TGTGCCAGCAGCCCTTACAGGGGTATCTGGACCCAGTACTTC. Translated: CASSPYRGIWTQYF. Complete variable domain (other parts from reference TRBV7-2 and TRBJ2-5): GAGVSQSPSNKVTEKGKDVELRCDPISGHTALYWYRQSLGQGLEFLIYFQGNSAPDKSGLPSDRFSAERTGGSVSTLTIQRTQQEDSAVYLCASSPYRGIWTQYFGPGTRLLVL.

J is TRBJ2-1 and V is TRBV5-1; D gene uncertain. Germline loops: CDR1 SGHRS, CDR2 YFSETQ. This CDR3 contains 13 residues. Trimming took off 2 bases at V and 5 bases at J, with 8 bases between the two ends. CDR3 sequence reads: CASSFRQHNEQFF. The CDR3 DNA reads as TGCGCCAGCAGCTTCAGGCAGCACAATGAGCAGTTCTTC.

V and J are TRBV29-1 and TRBJ2-3; 15 bases line up with TRBD2. Germline V lookup: CDR1 SQVTM, CDR2 ANQGSEA. This CDR3 is built from 16 residues. V lost 4 bases to trimming and J lost 6 bases; unmatched junction nucleotides: 8. The CDR3 bases are TGCAGCGTTGTGCTTGGACTAGCGGGGGGGTCGGATACGCAGTATTTT. Its translation: CSVVLGLAGGSDTQYF.

The rearrangement uses TRBV6-4 and TRBJ2-5, with TRBD2 identical over 14 bases. Germline CDR1 and CDR2: MRHNA and SNTAGT. This CDR3 spans 19 amino acids. J gave up 2 bases and V 0 bases, and 8 bases lay outside the gene matches. The CDR3 DNA follows: TGTGCCAGCAGTGACTCAAGAGGACTAGCGGGGGGTAAACAAGAGACCCAGTACTTC. Its protein is CASSDSRGLAGGKQETQYF.

This clone was detected a few times. The CDR3 reads CASSPGTVNTIYF. CDR3 nucleotide sequence: TGTGCCAGCTCACCGGGGACAGTCAACACCATATATTTT. The V call is TRBV18, the J call TRBJ1-3; 7 bases are a match to TRBD1. CDR3 length equals 13 residues. The germline V gene encodes CDR1 KGHSH and CDR2 LQKENI. J was trimmed by 7 bases and V by 3 bases; bases with no gene match: 3.

This chain links TRBV7-2 with TRBJ2-7, with a weak D call TRBD2 (5 bases). The CDR3 covers 16 residues. The germline V gene encodes CDR1 SGHTA and CDR2 FQGNSA. The germline V and J ends were trimmed by 3 bases and 1 base, with 16 bases remaining between them. CDR3 region: CASSFKIPGNSYEQYV. The CDR3 region has the DNA TGTGCCAGCAGCTTTAAGATACCGGGAAATTCCTACGAGCAGTACGTC.

The DNA for the CDR3 is TGTGCCAGCAGTTACAACCAGGGTGCCAACTATGGCTACACCTTC. It translates to CASSYNQGANYGYTF. The V and J genes are TRBV6-5 and TRBJ1-2; the D gene is possibly TRBD1 (5 bases). The CDR3 contains 15 residues. V was shortened by 2 bases and J by 2 bases, with 12 bases between the two germline ends. Germline V CDR1 and CDR2: MNHEY, SVGAGI.

The chain joins TRBV4-1 to TRBJ2-5; 9 nucleotides agree with TRBD2. Germline CDR1 MGHRA, CDR2 YSYEKL. The length of the CDR3 is 13 residues. V gave up 10 bases and J gave up 7 bases; unmatched junction bases: 10. CDR3 residues: CATGSGSPGTQYF. In DNA form, the CDR3 reads TGCGCCACGGGTAGCGGGAGCCCGGGGACCCAGTACTTC.

The V and J genes are TRBV19 and TRBJ2-5; 9 positions agree with TRBD1. CDR1 and CDR2 (germline): LNHDA, SQIVND (reference sequence). The CDR3 has 16 residues. The trim removed 3 bases at V and 2 bases at J, leaving 7 bases unmatched. The CDR3 here is CASSMEGQGPQETQYF. The CDR3 nucleotides read TGTGCCAGTAGTATGGAGGGACAGGGTCCTCAAGAGACCCAGTACTTC.

The rearrangement links TRBV5-6 to TRBJ2-1; TRBD1 agrees at 7 bases. CDR3 length: 16 residues. Germline V CDR1 and CDR2: SGHDT, YYEEEE. Unmatched junction bases numbered 12, after V lost 5 bases and J lost 4 bases. CDR3 bases: TGTGCCAGCAGGCCGGGACAGACCTTTTCTTACAATGAGCAGTTCTTC. Amino acid sequence: CASRPGQTFSYNEQFF. Drawing the rest from reference TRBV5-6 and TRBJ2-1, the complete variable domain is DAGVTQSPTHLIKTRGQQVTLRCSPKSGHDTVSWYQQALGQGPQFIFQYYEEEERQRGNFPDRFSGHQFPNYSSELNVNALLLGDSALYLCASRPGQTFSYNEQFFGPGTRLTVL.